This TCR beta chain emerged from a study of post-analysis software for immune sequencing data. The CDR3 covers 12 residues. Germline V gene lookup returns CDR1 SQVTM and CDR2 ANQGSEA. Trimming left V 6 bases short and J 7 bases short, with 15 bases between. Study findings and constraints: The five TRBV segments detected at higher frequency in patients than in controls included TRBV5-6, TRBV5-1 and TRBV20-1.

Unique molecular identifiers tagged the TCR beta cDNA libraries. TCRdb recomputed calls from the PCR reads with MiXCR, one row per CDR3 protein. Of hundreds of thousands of distinct CDR3 sequences in the sample, 40% to 50% were seen once. Concerning this clonotype: Its matching antigen is unknown.

J is TRBJ1-1 and V is TRBV29-1, with D maybe TRBD1 (5 bases). This TCR was sampled from a girl aged 5 to 17 with multiple sclerosis. The sequenced sample was blood. CDR3 in amino acids: CSVDGPGGEAFF. The DNA of the CDR3 is TGCAGCGTGGACGGTCCGGGGGGTGAAGCTTTCTTT.